These 21 T cell receptor beta chains came from one sample sequenced in a study of PD-1 blockade in classical Hodgkin lymphoma. Profiled with immunoSEQ multiplex PCR; TCRdb holds only in-frame clones, not every one. The profile covers 5,000 to 6,500 clones, with less than 90% appearing a single time and under 25% taken by the ten largest. Sample time point: newly diagnosed, previously untreated cHL patient sample. Isolation of CD8+ T cells from thawed PBMCs used magnetic negative selection. The specimen was CD8+ T cells from blood. The receptors shown here come from a human donor with classical Hodgkin lymphoma.

The rearrangement links TRBV28 to TRBJ1-5; D remains unclear. Between the trimmed V and J ends, which lost 6 bases and 3 bases, there was a span of 12 bases. The CDR3 is 14 residues long. Germline CDR1 is MDHEN and CDR2 is SYDVKM. This chain's CDR3 is CASRPDRANQPQHF. CDR3 nucleotide sequence: TGTGCCAGCAGACCCGATAGAGCCAATCAGCCCCAGCATTTT.

The chain uses TRBV5-1 and TRBJ1-4; the match to TRBD1 covers 8 bases. This CDR3 is built from 15 residues. Germline V lookup: CDR1 SGHRS, CDR2 YFSETQ. After removal of 3 bases from V and 6 bases from J, the junction contained 7 bases not matched to a gene. The CDR3 coding sequence is TGCGCCAGCAGCTCCCAGGGGGCACGGGATGAAAAACTGTTTTTT. This gives the protein CASSSQGARDEKLFF.

The chain is built from TRBV6-4 and TRBJ2-3; D gene uncertain. The germline V and J ends were trimmed by 3 bases and 0 bases, with 7 bases remaining between them. From germline, CDR1 is MRHNA and CDR2 SNTAGT. The CDR3 is 14 amino acids. The CDR3 DNA reads as TGTGCCAGCAGTGAAAGTGCTAGCACAGATACGCAGTATTTT. It codes for CASSESASTDTQYF.

This rearrangement joins TRBV6-5 to TRBJ2-3; 8 bases map to TRBD2. CDR1 MNHEY and CDR2 SVGAGI come from the germline V gene. This CDR3 has 14 amino acids. V lost 5 bases to trimming and J lost 2 bases; unmatched junction nucleotides: 3. CDR3 sequence reads: CASSSGGITDTQYF. DNA of the CDR3: TGTGCCAGCAGTAGCGGGGGAATCACAGATACGCAGTATTTT.

This clone was detected a few times. The rearrangement links TRBV6-4 to TRBJ2-3; 7 bases match TRBD2. The CDR3 is 17 amino acids. The ends lost 0 bases at V and 4 bases at J; junction bases unmatched: 10. CDR1 and CDR2 (germline): MRHNA, SNTAGT. CDR3 loop: CASSDSPGGRGPDTQYF. In DNA, the CDR3 is TGTGCCAGCAGTGACTCCCCAGGCGGGAGAGGCCCAGATACGCAGTATTTT.

The sample holds a few counts of this clone. V gene TRBV21-1 combines with J gene TRBJ2-4. TRBV21-1 is a known pseudogene. The CDR3 covers 14 residues. The CDR3 protein is CASSSLRAKNIQYF. The CDR3 nucleotides are TGTGCCAGCAGCTCTTTACGGGCGAAAAACATTCAGTACTTC.

The rearrangement joins TRBV7-3 to TRBJ2-1; 9 bases are shared with TRBD1. CDR1 is SGHTA and CDR2 is FQGTGA in the germline V gene. V was pared by 0 bases and J by 9 bases, with 12 bases of the junction left unmatched. The CDR3 length is 17 residues. The CDR3 is CASSLTPWGQGGVEQFF. The CDR3 DNA follows: TGTGCCAGCAGCTTAACGCCGTGGGGACAGGGAGGGGTTGAGCAGTTCTTC.

The chain joins TRBV30 to TRBJ1-5; 7 nucleotides match TRBD1. The germline V gene has CDR1 GTSNPN and CDR2 SVGIG (reference sequence). CDR3 length equals 14 residues. The ends lost 3 bases at V and 0 bases at J; junction bases unmatched: 2. The CDR3 here is CAWSWDSSNQPQHF. In DNA form, the CDR3 reads TGTGCCTGGAGCTGGGACAGTAGCAATCAGCCCCAGCATTTT.

The V call is TRBV7-9, the J call TRBJ1-4; a weak D match, TRBD1 (5 bases). This CDR3 is 15 amino acids long. Trimming pared 5 bases from V and 7 bases from J, leaving 17 bases between. Germline V gives CDR1 SEHNR, CDR2 FQNEAQ (reference sequence). Here the CDR3 reads CASSPRTTEGEKLFF. The CDR3 bases are TGTGCCAGCAGCCCCCGGACAACCGAGGGTGAAAAACTGTTTTTT.

V gene TRBV30 combines with J gene TRBJ1-2, with 7 nucleotides matching TRBD1. CDR3 length equals 14 residues. Germline CDR1 is GTSNPN and CDR2 is SVGIG (reference sequence). Trimming removed 3 bases from V and 6 bases from J; junction bases left unmatched: 10. The CDR3 bases are TGTGCCTGGAGGGGGATGCAGGGGGTGGATGGCTACACCTTC. It encodes CAWRGMQGVDGYTF.

This clone was counted only a few times. This chain uses TRBV4-2 with TRBJ2-2; D is ambiguous. The CDR3 length is 14 residues. With 2 bases removed from V and 7 bases from J, the gap between germline ends came to 11 bases. Germline V gene lookup returns CDR1 LGHNA and CDR2 YNFKEQ. CDR3 amino acids: CASSQNRADGELFF. Here the CDR3 DNA reads TGTGCCAGCAGCCAAAATAGGGCTGACGGGGAGCTGTTTTTT.

The chain employs TRBV27 and TRBJ2-7; a weak D match, TRBD1 (6 bases). V was pared by 5 bases and J by 4 bases, with 12 bases between. The germline V gene has CDR1 MNHEY and CDR2 SMNVEV (reference sequence). This CDR3 comprises 13 residues. CDR3 in amino acids: CASSLSQGYEQYF. The DNA of the CDR3 is TGTGCCAGCAGTCTCTCTCAGGGGTACGAGCAGTACTTC.

The rearrangement joins TRBV10-3 to TRBJ1-5; D remains unclear. The CDR3 covers 13 residues. Trimming removed 0 bases at V and 4 bases at J, with 4 bases between. CDR1 ENHRY and CDR2 SYGVKD come from the germline V gene. The DNA of the CDR3 is TGTGCCATCAGTGAGTCGGGGAATCAGCCCCAGCATTTT. This encodes CAISESGNQPQHF.

This clone was seen a few times. V is TRBV6-4 and J is TRBJ2-1, with no clear D. The CDR3 sequence is 14 residues long. Trimming took off 0 bases at V and 4 bases at J, with 7 bases between the two ends. Germline V CDR1 and CDR2: MRHNA, SNTAGT. CDR3 sequence (DNA): TGTGCCAGCAGTGACTCCAGCTCTTACAATGAGCAGTTCTTC. Translation gives CASSDSSSYNEQFF.

The rearrangement uses TRBV6-4 and TRBJ1-1; no definite D call. Germline assignment: CDR1 MRHNA and CDR2 SNTAGT. The V and J ends lost 3 bases and 2 bases respectively, with 4 bases between them. This CDR3 is built from 12 residues. The CDR3 loop is CASSETNTEAFF. The CDR3 nucleotides read TGTGCCAGCAGTGAGACTAACACTGAAGCTTTCTTT.

The chain uses TRBV6-1 and TRBJ2-7; D is unclear. CDR1 is MNHNS and CDR2 is SASEGT in the germline V gene. This CDR3 comprises 15 residues. V shed 1 base and J shed 2 bases, with 12 bases lying between them. Written as DNA, the CDR3 is TGTGCCAGCAGTGAAGAGGCGGTTAGCCCCTACGAGCAGTACTTC. It specifies CASSEEAVSPYEQYF.

This chain links TRBV27 with TRBJ1-5; TRBD1 is a possible D gene (5 bases). Looked up from germline, CDR1 is MNHEY and CDR2 is SMNVEV (reference sequence). The CDR3 covers 16 residues. The V gene lost 6 bases and the J gene lost 5 bases, with 20 bases spanning the gap. Written as DNA, the CDR3 is TGTGCCAGCAGGGGGTATCAGGCAGGGAGCGATCAGCCCCAGCATTTT. The encoded protein is CASRGYQAGSDQPQHF.

In this sample, this clone turned up a few times. This chain uses TRBV9 with TRBJ2-1; possibly TRBD2 for D (5 bases). The CDR3 loop spans 14 amino acids. Germline assignment: CDR1 SGDLS and CDR2 YYNGEE. V lost 4 bases and J lost 6, with 14 bases in between. The CDR3 here is CASSPGISGNEQFF. The CDR3 bases are TGTGCCAGCAGCCCCGGGATATCAGGCAATGAGCAGTTCTTC.

The V and J genes are TRBV7-9 and TRBJ2-5, with 7 bases lining up with TRBD1. After removal of 5 bases from V and 1 base from J, the junction contained 4 bases not matched to a gene. This CDR3 is built from 14 residues. Per germline, CDR1 SEHNR and CDR2 FQNEAQ (reference sequence). The CDR3 bases are TGTGCCAGCAGCCCGAGGACAGGCCAAGAGACCCAGTACTTC. Protein product: CASSPRTGQETQYF.

This clone was seen just once. The chain recombines TRBV30 with TRBJ2-1, with TRBD2 matching 8 bases. The CDR3 sequence is 14 residues long. CDR1 GTSNPN and CDR2 SVGIG come from the germline V gene (reference sequence). V shed 7 bases, J shed 0 bases, and the junction held 5 bases outside the gene matches. The CDR3 nucleotides are TGTGCCTTTCCACGGGAGGGCTCCTACAATGAGCAGTTCTTC. Amino acids: CAFPREGSYNEQFF.

V and J are TRBV25-1 and TRBJ2-6; D remains unclear. This CDR3 is 17 amino acids long. Germline V gene sequence: CDR1 MGHDK, CDR2 SYGVNS. Deletions cut 4 bases from V and 2 bases from J, with 15 bases between. CDR3 in DNA: TGTGCCAGCAGTGCCCCCCAGGACCGCCCTGGGGCCAACGTCCTGACTTTC. Its translation: CASSAPQDRPGANVLTF. Full variable domain (remainder filled in from reference TRBV25-1 and TRBJ2-6): EADIYQTPRYLVIGTGKKITLECSQTMGHDKMYWYQQDPGMELHLIHYSYGVNSTEKGDLSSESTVSRIRTEHFPLTLESARPSHTSQYLCASSAPQDRPGANVLTFGAGSRLTVL.